The 26 T cell receptor beta chains presented below share a single source sample, sequenced in a study of human versus mouse CDR3 diversity and MHC coevolution. Method: immunoSEQ multiplex PCR; TCRdb's copy keeps in-frame clones and lacks some. This table has roughly 81,000 clones, 93% appearing once. Sequenced material: naive CD4+ T cells from blood. Subset noted: CD45RO-negative CD62L-positive naive CD4 T cells. The origin of the receptors is a person aged 30 to 70 in good health.

This clone was picked up one time. V and J are TRBV2 and TRBJ2-7, with TRBD2 matching 8 bases. The CDR3 totals 15 residues. Germline V gene data show CDR1 as SNHLY and CDR2 as FYNNEI. Losses at the gene ends were 6 bases for V and 6 bases for J; bases not matched to a gene: 13. The CDR3, as DNA: TGTGCCAGCAGGTTGCCGGGACTAGGAAGTCGCGAGCAGTACTTC. It encodes CASRLPGLGSREQYF.

The genes are TRBV4-2 and TRBJ1-5; D is possibly TRBD1 (6 bases). This CDR3 is 15 amino acids long. The germline V and J ends were trimmed by 4 bases and 1 base, with 11 bases remaining between them. Germline V gene data show CDR1 as LGHNA and CDR2 as YNFKEQ. The CDR3 DNA follows: TGTGCCAGCAGCCCATCTGGACAGAGCAATCAGCCCCAGCATTTT. Protein sequence: CASSPSGQSNQPQHF.

V and J are TRBV29-1 and TRBJ2-7; D not resolved. CDR1 and CDR2 from the germline V gene are SQVTM and ANQGSEA. This CDR3 is 12 amino acids long. Trimming shortened V by 4 bases and J by 3 bases, and 10 bases separated the two germline ends. This CDR3 reads CSVAPTGYEQYF. The CDR3 nucleotides are TGCAGCGTTGCCCCGACGGGCTACGAGCAGTACTTC.

CDR3 in amino acids: CASSQRLTGNDGYTF. In DNA form, the CDR3 reads TGCGCCAGCAGCCAAAGACTGACAGGAAATGATGGCTACACCTTC. V is TRBV4-3 and J is TRBJ1-2, with D maybe TRBD1 (6 bases). From germline, CDR1 is LGHNA and CDR2 YSLEER. The CDR3 totals 15 residues. V lost 2 bases to trimming and J lost 6 bases, with 16 bases between them.

The V gene is TRBV7-9, the J gene TRBJ2-1, with 8 bases that match TRBD1. Trimming cost V 4 bases and J 2 bases; bases outside gene matches: 4. The CDR3 has 15 amino acids. Germline CDR1 reads SEHNR; CDR2 reads FQNEAQ (reference sequence). The CDR3 DNA follows: TGTGCCAGCAGCTCTGGACAGGGTCCCTACAATGAGCAGTTCTTC. Protein: CASSSGQGPYNEQFF. The full variable domain, its missing parts supplied by reference TRBV7-9 and TRBJ2-1, is DTGVSQNPRHKITKRGQNVTFRCDPISEHNRLYWYRQTLGQGPEFLTYFQNEAQLEKSRLLSDRFSAERPKGSFSTLEIQRTEQGDSAMYLCASSSGQGPYNEQFFGPGTRLTVL.

J is TRBJ2-3 and V is TRBV27; a possible D gene is TRBD2 (5 bases). The CDR3 extends over 15 amino acids. V lost 6 bases and J 2 bases, leaving 15 bases between the germline ends. The germline CDR1 and CDR2 sequences are MNHEY and SMNVEV (reference sequence). DNA of the CDR3: TGTGCCAGCAGGCGTCGGGATGGAGCCACAGATACGCAGTATTTT. Its protein product is CASRRRDGATDTQYF.

V usage is TRBV5-1 and J usage is TRBJ2-7; 9 positions match TRBD1. V lost 4 bases to trimming and J lost 5 bases; unmatched junction nucleotides: 13. Germline V CDR1 and CDR2: SGHRS, YFSETQ. This CDR3 is built from 16 residues. The CDR3 sequence is CASSRFTGTGKDEQYF. DNA for the CDR3: TGCGCCAGCAGCCGTTTTACCGGGACAGGGAAGGACGAGCAGTACTTC. Filled out from reference TRBV5-1 and TRBJ2-7, the complete variable domain reads KAGVTQTPRYLIKTRGQQVTLSCSPISGHRSVSWYQQTPGQGLQFLFEYFSETQRNKGNFPGRFSGRQFSNSRSEMNVSTLELGDSALYLCASSRFTGTGKDEQYFGPGTRLTVT.

The chain has TRBV5-4 and TRBJ2-5; D remains unclear. Germline V gene lookup returns CDR1 SGHNT and CDR2 YYREEE (reference sequence). The CDR3 covers 14 residues. The ends were cut back, 0 bases at V and 4 bases at J, with 10 bases in the middle. This chain's CDR3 is CASSLGGRGETQYF. In DNA, the CDR3 is TGTGCCAGCAGCTTGGGAGGTAGAGGAGAGACCCAGTACTTC.

The rearrangement uses TRBV5-8 and TRBJ1-2; D gene ambiguous. Trimming removed 2 bases from V and 4 bases from J, with 12 bases in between. The CDR3 extends over 14 amino acids. The V gene's germline CDR1 is SGHTS and CDR2 YDEGEE. The CDR3 region has the DNA TGTGCCAGCAGCTTTGGTGTACAGACCTATGGCTACACCTTC. This encodes CASSFGVQTYGYTF. The variable domain in full, completed from reference TRBV5-8 and TRBJ1-2, reads EAGVTQSPTHLIKTRGQQATLRCSPISGHTSVYWYQQALGLGLQFLLWYDEGEERNRGNFPPRFSGRQFPNYSSELNVNALELEDSALYLCASSFGVQTYGYTFGSGTRLTVV.

V gene TRBV19 combines with J gene TRBJ1-1; 8 bases line up with TRBD1. Trimming removed 4 bases from V and 2 bases from J; junction bases left unmatched: 6. Germline V gene lookup returns CDR1 LNHDA and CDR2 SQIVND (reference sequence). CDR3 size: 15 residues. DNA for the CDR3: TGTGCCAGTAGTACCATGGACAGGGCTAACACTGAAGCTTTCTTT. This codes for CASSTMDRANTEAFF.

The chain recombines TRBV7-2 with TRBJ1-1; 10 nucleotides match TRBD1. CDR3 length: 15 amino acids. Germline lookup yields CDR1 SGHTA and CDR2 FQGNSA. V shed 6 bases, J shed 3 bases, and the junction held 7 bases outside the gene matches. The CDR3 region has the DNA TGTGCCAGCAGGGAGCGACAGGGGGCCGACACTGAAGCTTTCTTT. Its translation: CASRERQGADTEAFF.

The chain uses TRBV5-1 and TRBJ1-6; tentatively, D is TRBD1 (6 bases). The CDR3 extends over 16 amino acids. Germline-derived CDR1 and CDR2 are SGHRS and YFSETQ. Trimming left V 0 bases short and J 3 bases short, with 10 bases between. The CDR3 here is CASSLGQVSYNSPLHF. The CDR3 DNA reads TGCGCCAGCAGCTTGGGACAGGTCAGCTATAATTCACCCCTCCACTTT.

The DNA for the CDR3 is TGTGCCAGCAGCCTGCAAAGGAGGGACAGGGTCTCCTACGAGCAGTACTTC. Residues: CASSLQRRDRVSYEQYF. This rearrangement joins TRBV7-8 to TRBJ2-7; 9 nucleotides align to TRBD1. Germline-derived CDR1 and CDR2 are SGHVS and FQNEAQ. Unmatched junction bases numbered 11, after V lost 5 bases and J lost 0 bases. The CDR3 runs 17 residues.

The chain carries TRBV5-5 and TRBJ2-3, with TRBD2 identical over 9 bases. The junction had 3 bases not matched to a gene; V was cut back by 3 bases and J by 4 bases. Germline CDR1 reads SGHKS; CDR2 reads YYEKEE (reference sequence). This CDR3 spans 14 amino acids. DNA of the CDR3: TGTGCCAGCAGCTGGGGACTAGCCTCAGATACGCAGTATTTT. It specifies CASSWGLASDTQYF.

This chain connects TRBV6-5 to TRBJ1-1, with a possible D match to TRBD1 (5 bases). The CDR3 has 13 residues. V was pared by 11 bases and J by 4 bases, with 17 bases between. CDR1 and CDR2 (germline): MNHEY, SVGAGI. CDR3 amino acids: CASTGGPRTEAFF. The CDR3 nucleotides are TGTGCCTCCACCGGGGGTCCCCGCACTGAAGCTTTCTTT.

V gene TRBV18 combines with J gene TRBJ2-3; D remains ambiguous. CDR1 KGHSH and CDR2 LQKENI come from the germline V gene. The CDR3 loop spans 11 amino acids. V lost 5 bases and J lost 6, with 6 bases in between. The CDR3 reads CASSFGDTQYF. In DNA form, the CDR3 reads TGTGCCAGCTCATTCGGGGATACGCAGTATTTT.

CDR3 nucleotides: TGTGCCATCAATGGGGACAGGGAAGGCTACACCTTC. It yields the protein CAINGDREGYTF. The chain is built from TRBV10-3 and TRBJ1-2, with 9 positions matching TRBD1. The ends lost 7 bases at V and 8 bases at J; junction bases unmatched: 5. Germline V gene sequence: CDR1 ENHRY, CDR2 SYGVKD. The CDR3 loop spans 12 amino acids.

V usage is TRBV5-1 and J usage is TRBJ2-5; possible D gene TRBD1, 5 bases. V lost 6 bases, J lost 1 base, and 13 bases lay in between. The V gene's germline CDR1 is SGHRS and CDR2 YFSETQ. This CDR3 contains 14 residues. CDR3 bases: TGCGCCAGCACCTCAGACAGTACCCAAGAGACCCAGTACTTC. It encodes CASTSDSTQETQYF.

This clone has just one count. The chain combines TRBV7-6 with TRBJ1-5; D possibly corresponds to TRBD1 (5 bases). CDR1 and CDR2 (germline): SGHVS, FNYEAQ. The CDR3 spans 14 residues. The ends were cut back, 0 bases at V and 6 bases at J, with 9 bases in the middle. CDR3 in DNA: TGTGCCAGCAGCTTAGCAGGGGCCGGTCAGCCCCAGCATTTT. Its protein is CASSLAGAGQPQHF.

Here the CDR3 reads CASSLARQTSTDTQYF. The CDR3 coding sequence is TGCGCCAGCAGCTTGGCGAGGCAAACGAGCACAGATACGCAGTATTTT. The chain couples TRBV5-1 to TRBJ2-3, with D unresolved. The CDR3 covers 16 residues. Per the germline V gene, CDR1 is SGHRS and CDR2 is YFSETQ. Trimming pared 0 bases from V and 0 bases from J, leaving 11 bases between.

The chain uses TRBV7-2 and TRBJ2-3; D perhaps matches TRBD2 (5 bases). The CDR3 extends over 13 amino acids. V was cut by 2 bases and J by 5 bases, with 8 bases left in between. CDR1 SGHTA and CDR2 FQGNSA come from the germline V gene. As DNA, the CDR3 is TGTGCCAGCAGCTTACCGGGAAAAGATACGCAGTATTTT. Its protein is CASSLPGKDTQYF.

The V and J genes are TRBV27 and TRBJ2-1; a possible D gene is TRBD2 (6 bases). This CDR3 contains 13 residues. Trimming took off 6 bases at V and 10 bases at J, with 16 bases between the two ends. The germline CDR1 and CDR2 sequences are MNHEY and SMNVEV (reference sequence). The CDR3 sequence is CASRTRAMGEQFF. The CDR3 DNA reads TGTGCCAGCAGGACTAGGGCCATGGGGGAGCAGTTCTTC.

This chain joins TRBV19 and TRBJ1-1; D ambiguous. The CDR3 extends over 17 amino acids. V was clipped by 7 bases and J by 0 bases, with 21 bases between them. The V gene's germline CDR1 is LNHDA and CDR2 SQIVND (reference sequence). CDR3 sequence (DNA): TGTGCCAGTATCAATTCGAAGGGAGGGCGCGTGAACACTGAAGCTTTCTTT. Its protein is CASINSKGGRVNTEAFF.

The V call is TRBV18, the J call TRBJ2-3, with TRBD1 identical over 9 bases. V dropped 3 bases and J dropped 3; count of bases not matched to a gene: 10. Germline V lookup: CDR1 KGHSH, CDR2 LQKENI. The CDR3 extends over 17 amino acids. CDR3 sequence: CASSPRQGGYRTDTQYF. Written as DNA, the CDR3 is TGTGCCAGCTCACCCAGACAGGGGGGTTATCGGACAGATACGCAGTATTTT.

The rearrangement uses TRBV6-6 and TRBJ1-1; the D gene is possibly TRBD1 (6 bases). Trimming pared 2 bases from V and 1 base from J, leaving 8 bases between. In germline, CDR1 is MNHNY, CDR2 SVGAGI (reference sequence). The CDR3 runs 14 residues. The CDR3: CASSYPQGNTEAFF. In DNA form, the CDR3 reads TGTGCCAGCAGTTACCCACAGGGGAACACTGAAGCTTTCTTT.

The rearrangement joins TRBV5-6 to TRBJ1-1; tentatively, D is TRBD1 (5 bases). The CDR3 length is 15 residues. Germline V gene data show CDR1 as SGHDT and CDR2 as YYEEEE. V shed 3 bases and J shed 1 base, with 13 bases lying between them. The CDR3 spells CASSSLTEKNTEAFF. The CDR3 nucleotides are TGTGCCAGCAGCTCGCTGACAGAAAAGAACACTGAAGCTTTCTTT.